Listed below are T cell receptor beta chains from one sample, sequenced in a study of shared clonotypes between healthy human individuals. The method was immunoSEQ multiplex PCR; TCRdb's version includes in-frame clones alone and lacks a portion of them. The sample records around 240,000 clones, approximately 70% being singletons. Material: memory CD4+ T cells sorted from blood. These TCRs come from a man younger than 40 in good health. Each CDR3 is given with its conserved first and last residue. Fields, in order: clone size, V gene, J gene, D gene, CDR3 protein, CDR3 DNA. The D gene is left open where the match is weak. The size of a clone is reported for some rows only, either as once, few or many, or as a class for expanded clones.

few	TRBV10-3	TRBJ1-5	TRBD1	CAISEDRDQPQHF	TGTGCCATCAGTGAGGACAGGGATCAGCCCCAGCATTTT
few	TRBV7-9	TRBJ2-7	.	CASSPREYRHEQYF	TGTGCCAGCAGCCCCAGGGAGTACAGGCACGAGCAGTACTTC
.	TRBV6-1	TRBJ1-5	.	CASRSSKNQPQHF	TGTGCCAGCAGATCGTCCAAAAATCAGCCCCAGCATTTT
once	TRBV7-9	TRBJ2-7	.	CASSPWDPRYEQYF	TGTGCCAGCAGCCCATGGGACCCGCGTTACGAGCAGTACTTC
.	TRBV28	TRBJ1-2	TRBD1	CATSPPGGQGYGYTF	TGTGCCACCTCTCCCCCCGGGGGACAGGGTTATGGCTACACCTTC
few	TRBV19	TRBJ1-1	.	CASSIYQASNTEAFF	TGTGCCAGCTCAATCTATCAGGCCTCGAACACTGAAGCTTTCTTT
.	TRBV7-2	TRBJ2-7	.	CASSLAGATYEQYF	TGTGCCAGCAGCTTAGCAGGGGCTACCTACGAGCAGTACTTC
.	TRBV14	TRBJ2-7	.	CASSRERGLLSYEQYF	TGTGCCAGCAGCCGTGAACGGGGGCTTCTCTCCTACGAGCAGTACTTC
many	TRBV19	TRBJ2-3	.	CASSMVSVTDTQYF	TGTGCCAGTAGTATGGTCAGCGTGACAGATACGCAGTATTTT
.	TRBV10-3	TRBJ2-2	.	CAIKAQATGELFF	TGTGCCATCAAGGCCCAGGCCACCGGGGAGCTGTTTTTT
.	TRBV27	TRBJ2-1	TRBD2	CASTLGRSGIRVGEQFF	TGTGCCAGCACCCTAGGGAGGAGCGGGATTAGGGTTGGTGAGCAGTTCTTC
.	TRBV5-5	TRBJ2-1	.	CASRRDIRAGSSYNEQFF	TGTGCCAGCAGGCGTGACATCAGGGCAGGGAGCTCCTACAATGAGCAGTTCTTC
.	TRBV6-6	TRBJ2-7	TRBD2	CASSAGISGEAYEQYF	TGTGCCAGCAGTGCAGGTATTAGCGGGGAAGCCTACGAGCAGTACTTC
.	TRBV5-1	TRBJ2-7	TRBD2	CASSFLHNGLAGNEQYF	TGCGCCAGCAGCTTCCTTCACAACGGACTAGCGGGGAACGAGCAGTACTTC
once	TRBV7-9	TRBJ2-2	.	CASTRGGELFF	TGTGCCAGCACCAGGGGCGGGGAGCTGTTTTTT
.	TRBV19	TRBJ2-5	TRBD1	CASSIHRTGPETQYF	TGTGCCAGTAGTATACACCGGACAGGCCCCGAGACCCAGTACTTC
.	TRBV4-1	TRBJ2-7	TRBD2	CASSLTWGGSIQEQYF	TGCGCCAGCAGCCTAACCTGGGGCGGGAGCATTCAGGAGCAGTACTTC
.	TRBV5-1	TRBJ2-2	.	CASSLESGVSGTGELFF	TGCGCCAGCAGCTTGGAGTCCGGGGTCAGTGGGACCGGGGAGCTGTTTTTT
few	TRBV5-1	TRBJ2-2	TRBD2	CASSLSPLAGVRGELFF	TGCGCCAGCAGCTTGTCTCCCCTAGCGGGAGTTCGTGGGGAGCTGTTTTTT
.	TRBV18	TRBJ2-1	TRBD2	CASSVGLESYNEQFF	TGTGCCAGCTCAGTGGGACTAGAATCCTACAATGAGCAGTTCTTC
.	TRBV13	TRBJ2-7	TRBD1	CASSSKGTGGSYEQYF	TGTGCCAGCAGCAGTAAGGGGACAGGTGGCTCCTACGAGCAGTACTTC
.	TRBV28	TRBJ1-2	.	CASSLFAGPAGYTF	TGTGCCAGCAGTTTATTCGCAGGGCCGGCTGGCTACACCTTC